The TCR beta chain under discussion was sequenced for a study of CD4 T cells in relation to SARS-CoV-2 and coronaviruses. As for the study in general: Negative control cultures got HIV-1 Nef peptides or no peptide.

In regard to this clone: Its target is not known.

Before the COVID-19 pandemic, during about 2011-2019, CD4+ T cells were taken from unexposed donors. After about 10 days of culture, CD4+ T cells were isolated. As cell numbers allowed, unexposed-donor CD4+ T cells faced SARS-CoV-2 S/N and four cold-coronavirus spikes. CDR3 length: 15 residues. Trimming took off 9 bases at V and 1 base at J, with 19 bases between the two ends. Germline CDR1 and CDR2: MNHEY and SVGAGI. The assay was immunoSEQ multiplex PCR, and TCRdb's table has in-frame clones only and misses some. This table holds about 28,000 clones, over 60% found once. The sample was CD4+ T cells from PBMCs, cultured in vitro. This chain links TRBV6-5 with TRBJ2-7; D perhaps matches TRBD2 (5 bases). The receptor comes from a human donor in good health. The CDR3 DNA reads TGTGCCAGTAGGGCGGCGTCTAGCTGGTCCTACGAGCAGTACTTC. Protein: CASRAASSWSYEQYF.